This T cell receptor (beta chain) was identified during a study of cytomegalovirus exposure and HLA in healthy donors (dated by TCRdb to 2015 to 2018). For the study in its entirety: According to a later analysis, the roughly 120 validation repertoires were produced on the same platform as the approximately 600 repertoires of the first cohort. The study aimed to test whether cataloging public T cell receptors could reveal signatures of past pathogen exposure. Along with the roughly 610-subject first cohort, a separate validation cohort of 120 different subjects was used. To predict cytomegalovirus infection status, the study combined high-throughput TCR immunosequencing, statistical association of individual TCRs with disease status, and machine learning.

Relative to germline, V is missing 6 bases and J is missing 0 bases, with 7 bases of the junction outside any gene match. According to the germline V gene, CDR1 reads MDHEN and CDR2 reads SYDVKM. There are 16 amino acids in the CDR3, from cysteine to phenylalanine inclusive. Only CDR3 DNA remains: 48 bases, in frame from the first base. Here is what the overall study found, with its caveats: The authors suggested that the approach could potentially be generalized to other disease states and immunological phenotypes. Cytomegalovirus status was reported to be diagnosed by the classifier with high specificity and sensitivity in both the original and validation cohorts. Most TCR sequences were observed very rarely across donors, whereas some public TCRs were present in many individuals. In vitro tests confirmed that three of the cytomegalovirus-associated TCR beta chains recognize cytomegalovirus antigens. In a later analysis, TCRs clustered in the first cohort were found to also tend to co-occur in the roughly 110 validation repertoires, with roughly 93% of cluster scores above 0. A total of roughly 160 TCR beta chains were listed by the study as associated with cytomegalovirus. A later analysis had no HLA typing for the validation cohort, so co-occurrence there was scored across all 120 repertoires.

The donors belonged to the validation cohort of around 120 subjects, which was separate from the approximately 700-subject first cohort. In the case of this clone: Its antigen is unknown. One base away there is no much larger clone; base qualities are not given.

Libraries were made using the immunoSEQ multiplex PCR assay. The original methods were these. To diagnose cytomegalovirus status from the catalog of TCR beta chain sequences, a statistical classification framework was built. TCRdb stores this immuneACCESS table with in-frame sequences only. Part of the clones is absent; in the studies checked, under half of the shortfall reflects unresolved V genes, and no reason is known for the rest. That table supplies the V and J calls and clone size; D and trimming were determined from the DNA. The sample includes tens of thousands of clones, with over 85% observed a single time. 2.5% to 4% of the sample is taken by the ten largest.

This clonotype was sampled from a man younger than 35 in good health and CMV-seronegative. The chain uses TRBV28 and TRBJ2-1; 8 bases in the middle match TRBD2. The source material was PBMCs. For the CDR3, the sequence is CASRQGGGSSYNEQFF. The nucleotides are TGTGCCAGCAGACAAGGCGGGGGGAGCTCCTACAATGAGCAGTTCTTC.